These 18 T cell receptor beta chains came from one sample sequenced in a study of T cell changes during pregnancy in multiple sclerosis. The data were produced by immunoSEQ multiplex PCR, yet TCRdb's version contains in-frame clones alone and is incomplete. The sample holds 45,000 to 55,000 clones, 92% seen once. The sequencing here drew on CD4+ T cells from peripheral blood mononuclear cells, taken after pregnancy. These receptors all come from a female donor in good health, enrolled as a control in a pregnancy study.

This chain links TRBV6-1 with TRBJ1-4, with TRBD1 identical over 8 bases. The CDR3 sequence is 15 residues long. Germline CDR1 reads MNHNS; CDR2 reads SASEGT. The V gene end was trimmed by 5 bases and the J gene end by 4 bases; junction bases not matched to a gene: 6. CDR3 in DNA: TGTGCCAGCAGTCCCCGGACAGGGAATAATGAAAAACTGTTTTTT. Amino acids: CASSPRTGNNEKLFF.

This chain uses TRBV10-2 with TRBJ2-7; D is undetermined. The CDR3 length is 12 residues. The V end lost 6 bases, the J end lost 0 bases, and 6 bases lay between the germline ends. Germline V lookup: CDR1 WSHSY, CDR2 SAAADI. In nucleotides, the CDR3 is TGCGCCAGCAGGAGTAGCTCCTACGAGCAGTACTTC. Protein sequence: CASRSSSYEQYF.

V is TRBV5-1 and J is TRBJ2-1, with 9 positions matching TRBD2. Per the germline V gene, CDR1 is SGHRS and CDR2 is YFSETQ. The CDR3 sequence is 16 residues long. The junction had 8 bases not matched to a gene; V was cut back by 4 bases and J by 3 bases. The CDR3 sequence: CASSIMTSGSYNEQFF. CDR3 nucleotides: TGCGCCAGCAGCATAATGACTAGCGGAAGCTACAATGAGCAGTTCTTC.

The V gene is TRBV19, the J gene TRBJ1-1; weak D call: TRBD1 (5 bases). The germline gives CDR1 LNHDA, CDR2 SQIVND (reference sequence). The CDR3 runs 14 residues. Trimming cost V 3 bases and J 1 base, with 9 bases left between them. CDR3 amino acids: CASSIRGRNTEAFF. The CDR3 DNA reads TGTGCCAGTAGTATTAGGGGAAGGAACACTGAAGCTTTCTTT.

V is TRBV12-5 and J is TRBJ1-1, with TRBD1 identical over 11 bases. Germline CDR1 is LGHNT and CDR2 is FRNRAP. Trimming removed 7 bases from V and 4 bases from J; junction bases left unmatched: 8. This CDR3 is 15 amino acids long. The CDR3 nucleotides read TGTGCTAGTGTTGGGACAGGGGGAGCGACCACTGAAGCTTTCTTT. Translation: CASVGTGGATTEAFF.

The chain has TRBV4-1 and TRBJ1-4, with D perhaps matching TRBD1 (5 bases). The germline CDR1 and CDR2 sequences are MGHRA and YSYEKL. Trimming took off 2 bases at V and 5 bases at J, with 15 bases between the two ends. The CDR3 contains 16 residues. The DNA for the CDR3 is TGCGCCAGCAGCCAACCCAGGAGGGGAGAGAATGAAAAACTGTTTTTT. As protein: CASSQPRRGENEKLFF.

This rearrangement joins TRBV5-1 to TRBJ1-4; TRBD1 aligns across 8 bases. Looked up from germline, CDR1 is SGHRS and CDR2 is YFSETQ. The J segment lost 2 bases and the V segment lost 3 bases, leaving 9 bases of the junction unmatched. CDR3 length: 17 residues. The chain's CDR3 is CASSWEGTGKTNEKLFF. CDR3 coding DNA: TGCGCCAGCAGCTGGGAGGGGACAGGAAAGACTAATGAAAAACTGTTTTTT. Using reference TRBV5-1 and TRBJ1-4 for the parts outside the CDR3, the full variable domain is KAGVTQTPRYLIKTRGQQVTLSCSPISGHRSVSWYQQTPGQGLQFLFEYFSETQRNKGNFPGRFSGRQFSNSRSEMNVSTLELGDSALYLCASSWEGTGKTNEKLFFGSGTQLSVL.

The chain is built from TRBV10-3 and TRBJ1-3, with D hard to call. V was trimmed by 4 bases and J by 8 bases, leaving 12 bases between them. The V gene's germline CDR1 is ENHRY and CDR2 SYGVKD. CDR3 size: 13 residues. This chain's CDR3 is CAISGIPEDTIYF. DNA of the CDR3: TGTGCCATCAGTGGCATTCCGGAGGACACCATATATTTT.

The gene calls are TRBV11-1 and TRBJ1-2; D is undetermined. In germline, CDR1 is SGHAT, CDR2 FQDESV (reference sequence). The CDR3 has 11 residues. Trimming cost V 5 bases and J 8 bases, with 9 bases left between them. The CDR3, as DNA: TGTGCCAGCAGCCCCCATCCCGGCTACACCTTC. Protein product: CASSPHPGYTF.

The rearrangement joins TRBV7-2 to TRBJ2-5; TRBD2 might be the D (6 bases). Trimming removed 0 bases from V and 5 bases from J, with 10 bases in between. The CDR3 is 14 residues long. In germline, CDR1 is SGHTA, CDR2 FQGNSA. CDR3 bases: TGTGCCAGCAGCTTAGCGGGGGGAGCCGAGACCCAGTACTTC. This codes for CASSLAGGAETQYF.

The chain has TRBV29-1 and TRBJ1-1; D perhaps matches TRBD1 (6 bases). V was clipped by 4 bases and J by 0 bases, with 15 bases between them. CDR3 length: 15 amino acids. Per germline, CDR1 SQVTM and CDR2 ANQGSEA. The CDR3 sequence is CSVGVGGLMNTEAFF. The CDR3 DNA sequence: TGCAGCGTTGGTGTCGGGGGGCTCATGAACACTGAAGCTTTCTTT.

The V and J genes are TRBV7-9 and TRBJ2-3; D is ambiguous. Germline loops: CDR1 SEHNR, CDR2 FQNEAQ (reference sequence). The length of the CDR3 is 13 residues. V lost 10 bases, J lost 2 bases, and 13 bases lay in between. The CDR3 reads CATARFATDTQYF. DNA of the CDR3: TGTGCCACCGCCCGGTTCGCCACAGATACGCAGTATTTT. Drawing the rest from reference TRBV7-9 and TRBJ2-3, the complete variable domain is DTGVSQNPRHKITKRGQNVTFRCDPISEHNRLYWYRQTLGQGPEFLTYFQNEAQLEKSRLLSDRFSAERPKGSFSTLEIQRTEQGDSAMYLCATARFATDTQYFGPGTRLTVL.

This clone was counted a few times. The chain links TRBV19 to TRBJ1-2; a possible D gene is TRBD1 (6 bases). In germline, CDR1 is LNHDA, CDR2 SQIVND (reference sequence). This CDR3 has 12 amino acids. Trimming cost V 9 bases and J 7 bases, with 15 bases left between them. The CDR3 bases are TGTGCCAGCTTTAGTGGGGGCGGTGGCTACACCTTC. It translates to CASFSGGGGYTF.

The chain is built from TRBV7-8 and TRBJ1-1; TRBD1 aligns across 7 bases. Losses at the gene ends were 5 bases for V and 3 bases for J; bases not matched to a gene: 12. Germline CDR1 reads SGHVS; CDR2 reads FQNEAQ. The CDR3 sequence is 16 residues long. DNA for the CDR3: TGTGCCAGCAGCCATCGACAGGGAATCTTACACACTGAAGCTTTCTTT. It yields the protein CASSHRQGILHTEAFF.

V is TRBV7-9 and J is TRBJ2-7; a weak D match, TRBD2 (6 bases). Germline CDR1 and CDR2: SEHNR and FQNEAQ (reference sequence). V gave up 5 bases and J gave up 2 bases, with 19 bases separating them. This CDR3 is 16 amino acids long. As DNA, the CDR3 is TGTGCCAGCAGCCCGTCCCGCGGGACTTTGACCTACGAGCAGTACTTC. Protein: CASSPSRGTLTYEQYF.

As DNA, the CDR3 is TGTGCCAGCAGTTACTCCGGTACGAACACTGAAGCTTTCTTT. This translates into CASSYSGTNTEAFF. The chain couples TRBV6-5 to TRBJ1-1; D ambiguous. Germline CDR1 and CDR2: MNHEY and SVGAGI. The CDR3 covers 14 residues. Trimming stripped 0 bases from V and 1 base from J, with 6 bases between.

Of note for this clone: Sequence at one end of the junction differs from germline and may be a read error. The rearrangement links TRBV5-1 to TRBJ1-2; 9 bases match TRBD1. CDR1 SGHRS and CDR2 YFSETQ come from the germline V gene. The CDR3 spans 14 residues. The CDR3 is CASSLRAGTGPFDF. The CDR3 DNA is TGCGCCAGCAGCTTGCGGGCCGGGACAGGGCCCTTCGACTTC.

The gene calls are TRBV15 and TRBJ1-1; D remains ambiguous. This CDR3 has 15 residues. Germline lookup yields CDR1 LNHNV and CDR2 YYDKDF (reference sequence). The V and J ends lost 0 bases and 6 bases respectively, with 14 bases between them. The CDR3 nucleotides are TGTGCCACCAGCAGAGATTTAGGAGGAGTTTCTGAAGCTTTCTTT. Amino acids: CATSRDLGGVSEAFF.